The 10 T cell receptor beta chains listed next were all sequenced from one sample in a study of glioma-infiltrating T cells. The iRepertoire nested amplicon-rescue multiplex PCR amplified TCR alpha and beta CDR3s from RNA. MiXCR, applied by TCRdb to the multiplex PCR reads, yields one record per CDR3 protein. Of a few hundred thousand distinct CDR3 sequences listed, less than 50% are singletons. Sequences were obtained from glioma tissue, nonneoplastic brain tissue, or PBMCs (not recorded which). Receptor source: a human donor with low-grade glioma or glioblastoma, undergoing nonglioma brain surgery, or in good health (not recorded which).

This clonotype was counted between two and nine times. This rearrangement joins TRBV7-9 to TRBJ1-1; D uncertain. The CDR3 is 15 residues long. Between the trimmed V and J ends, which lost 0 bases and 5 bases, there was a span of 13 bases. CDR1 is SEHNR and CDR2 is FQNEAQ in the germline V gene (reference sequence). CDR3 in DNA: TGTGCCAGCAGCTTAGCGTATCAGGCTACGACTGAAGCTTTCTTT. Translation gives CASSLAYQATTEAFF.

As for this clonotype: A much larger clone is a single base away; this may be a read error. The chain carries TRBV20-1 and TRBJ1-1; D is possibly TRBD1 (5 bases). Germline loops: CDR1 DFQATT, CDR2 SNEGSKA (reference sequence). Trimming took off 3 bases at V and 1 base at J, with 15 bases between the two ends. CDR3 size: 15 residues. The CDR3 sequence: CSASDKGLGNTEAFF. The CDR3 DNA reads TGCAGTGCTAGTGACAAGGGGCTCGGGAACACTGAAGCTTTCTTT.

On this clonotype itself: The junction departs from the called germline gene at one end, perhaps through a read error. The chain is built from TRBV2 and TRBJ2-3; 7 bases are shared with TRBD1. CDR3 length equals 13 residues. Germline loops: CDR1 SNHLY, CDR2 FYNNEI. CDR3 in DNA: TGTGCCAGCAGCTCCCCTGGGACAGATACGCAGTGTTTT. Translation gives CASSSPGTDTQCF.

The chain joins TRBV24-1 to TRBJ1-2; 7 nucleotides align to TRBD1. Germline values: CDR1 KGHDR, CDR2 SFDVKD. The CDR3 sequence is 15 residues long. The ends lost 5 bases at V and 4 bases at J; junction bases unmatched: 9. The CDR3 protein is CATSAWTGVSYGYTF. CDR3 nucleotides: TGTGCCACCAGTGCCTGGACAGGAGTCAGCTATGGCTACACCTTC.

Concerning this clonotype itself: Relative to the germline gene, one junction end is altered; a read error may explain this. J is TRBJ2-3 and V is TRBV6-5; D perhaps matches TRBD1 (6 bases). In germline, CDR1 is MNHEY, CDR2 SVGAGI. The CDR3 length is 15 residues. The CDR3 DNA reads TGTGCCAGCAGTTTAGGGACAACAGCCACACATACGCAGTATTTT. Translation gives CASSLGTTATHTQYF.

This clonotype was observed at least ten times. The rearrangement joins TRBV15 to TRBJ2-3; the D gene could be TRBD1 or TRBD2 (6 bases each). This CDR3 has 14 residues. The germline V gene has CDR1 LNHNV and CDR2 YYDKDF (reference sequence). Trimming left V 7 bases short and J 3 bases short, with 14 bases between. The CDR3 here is CATKAQGGTDTQYF. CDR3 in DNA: TGTGCCACCAAGGCCCAAGGGGGGACAGATACGCAGTATTTT.

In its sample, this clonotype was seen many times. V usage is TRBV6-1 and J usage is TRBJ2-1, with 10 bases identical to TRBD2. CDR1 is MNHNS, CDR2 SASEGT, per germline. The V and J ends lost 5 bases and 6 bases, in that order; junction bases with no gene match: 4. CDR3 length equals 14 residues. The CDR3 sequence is CASSYRTSGNEQFF. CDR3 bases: TGTGCCAGCAGTTATCGGACTAGCGGCAATGAGCAGTTCTTC.

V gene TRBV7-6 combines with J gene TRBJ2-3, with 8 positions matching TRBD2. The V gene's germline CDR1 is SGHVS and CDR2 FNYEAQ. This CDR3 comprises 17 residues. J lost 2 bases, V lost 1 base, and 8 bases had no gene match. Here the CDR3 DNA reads TGTGCCAGCAGCTTAGGCCATAGCGGGACTCTCACAGATACGCAGTATTTT. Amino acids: CASSLGHSGTLTDTQYF.

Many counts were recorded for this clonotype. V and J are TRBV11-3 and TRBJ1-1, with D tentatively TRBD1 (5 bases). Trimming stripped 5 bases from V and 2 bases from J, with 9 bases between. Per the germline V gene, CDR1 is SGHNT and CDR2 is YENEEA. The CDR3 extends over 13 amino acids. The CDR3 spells CASSLTVNTEAFF. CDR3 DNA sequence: TGTGCCAGCAGCCTGACAGTCAACACTGAAGCTTTCTTT.

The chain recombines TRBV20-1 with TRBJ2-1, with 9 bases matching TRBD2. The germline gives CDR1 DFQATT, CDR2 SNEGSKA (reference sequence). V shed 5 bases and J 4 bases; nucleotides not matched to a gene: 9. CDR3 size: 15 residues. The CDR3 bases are TGCAGTGCTCCCCGAGGTAGCGGGAGTTACAATGAGCAGTTCTTC. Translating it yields CSAPRGSGSYNEQFF.